The next 9 T cell receptor beta chains were all read from a single sample in a study of blood T cell repertoires in COVID-19. Assay used: immunoSEQ multiplex PCR; TCRdb lists only in-frame clones, some missing. The repertoire holds roughly 310,000 clones, with approximately 90% as singletons. Input material: peripheral blood. The receptor source for this set is a woman aged 50 to 60 with active or convalescent COVID-19.

This clone was seen more than once but under ten times. The rearrangement links TRBV5-1 to TRBJ2-3; 8 bases are a match to TRBD1. Germline V CDR1 and CDR2: SGHRS, YFSETQ. The CDR3 extends over 14 amino acids. After removal of 5 bases from V and 2 bases from J, the junction contained 4 bases not matched to a gene. This chain's CDR3 is CASRTGDSTDTQYF. In DNA, the CDR3 is TGCGCCAGCAGGACAGGGGATTCCACAGATACGCAGTATTTT.

V usage is TRBV28 and J usage is TRBJ1-1; D ambiguous. V was cut by 7 bases and J by 8 bases, with 14 bases left in between. Germline-derived CDR1 and CDR2 are MDHEN and SYDVKM. This CDR3 spans 12 amino acids. The CDR3 nucleotides are TGTGCCAGCACTCCCTCGTACAAGGAAGCTTTCTTT. Residues: CASTPSYKEAFF.

This chain connects TRBV11-2 to TRBJ2-7; no clear D gene. The CDR3 length is 12 residues. Trimming removed 4 bases at V and 6 bases at J, with 10 bases between. CDR1 and CDR2 (germline): SGHAT, FQNNGV. The CDR3 sequence: CASSSVLPEQYF. The CDR3 DNA follows: TGTGCCAGCAGCTCGGTTCTCCCCGAGCAGTACTTC. Filled out from reference TRBV11-2 and TRBJ2-7, the complete variable domain reads EAGVAQSPRYKIIEKRQSVAFWCNPISGHATLYWYQQILGQGPKLLIQFQNNGVVDDSQLPKDRFSAERLKGVDSTLKIQPAKLEDSAVYLCASSSVLPEQYFGPGTRLTVT.

About this clone itself: At one of its ends the junction is not consistent with the germline gene, which may arise from a read error. The chain combines TRBV7-7 with TRBJ2-5, with TRBD2 identical over 10 bases. Looked up from germline, CDR1 is SSHAT and CDR2 is FNYEAQ (reference sequence). The CDR3 contains 20 residues. As DNA, the CDR3 is TGTGCTAGCAGCTTTTCTCCCCCATGGAGGAGCGGGAGGGCCGGAGAGACCCAGTACTTC. Protein sequence: CASSFSPPWRSGRAGETQYF.

V gene TRBV18 combines with J gene TRBJ2-4; TRBD1 agrees at 7 bases. Per germline, CDR1 KGHSH and CDR2 LQKENI. The CDR3 totals 14 residues. Trimming cost V 2 bases and J 5 bases; bases outside gene matches: 3. CDR3 sequence (DNA): TGTGCCAGCTCACCAGGGACAGTGGAAAACATTCAGTACTTC. It encodes CASSPGTVENIQYF.

The chain combines TRBV5-1 with TRBJ1-6, with D tentatively TRBD1 (6 bases). The germline V gene encodes CDR1 SGHRS and CDR2 YFSETQ. This CDR3 has 14 residues. The V end lost 0 bases, the J end lost 9 bases, and 10 bases lay between the germline ends. This CDR3 is CASSLAGVPSPLHF. The CDR3 nucleotides are TGCGCCAGCAGCTTGGCAGGGGTCCCTTCACCCCTCCACTTT.

This clone was recorded only once. The V and J genes are TRBV14 and TRBJ2-3; TRBD2 is a possible D gene (5 bases). Trimming removed 2 bases from V and 7 bases from J, with 16 bases in between. The length of the CDR3 is 15 residues. Looked up from germline, CDR1 is SGHDN and CDR2 is FVKESK. CDR3 nucleotides: TGTGCCAGCAGCCAACTCATGGCCCTCGGGAATACGCAGTATTTT. Translated, it gives CASSQLMALGNTQYF. The full variable domain, completed using reference TRBV14 and TRBJ2-3, is EAGVTQFPSHSVIEKGQTVTLRCDPISGHDNLYWYRRVMGKEIKFLLHFVKESKQDESGMPNNRFLAERTGGTYSTLKVQPAELEDSGVYFCASSQLMALGNTQYFGPGTRLTVL.

The gene calls are TRBV28 and TRBJ1-3, with D possibly being TRBD1 (5 bases). V was cut by 4 bases and J by 0 bases, with 10 bases left in between. This CDR3 spans 15 amino acids. Germline CDR1 and CDR2: MDHEN and SYDVKM. The chain's CDR3 is CASSSGFSSGNTIYF. The CDR3 bases are TGTGCCAGCAGTTCAGGGTTTAGCTCTGGAAACACCATATATTTT. Full variable domain (rest looked up from reference TRBV28 and TRBJ1-3): DVKVTQSSRYLVKRTGEKVFLECVQDMDHENMFWYRQDPGLGLRLIYFSYDVKMKEKGDIPEGYSVSREKKERFSLILESASTNQTSMYLCASSSGFSSGNTIYFGEGSWLTVV.

The chain employs TRBV23-1 and TRBJ1-1; a weak D match, TRBD1 (5 bases). TRBV23-1 is identified as an open reading frame with a role that is uncertain. The CDR3 runs 15 residues. The ends were cut back, 2 bases at V and 1 base at J, with 11 bases in the middle. CDR3 DNA sequence: TGCGCCAGCAGTCAAGGGGGGGGGAAGAACACTGAAGCTTTCTTT. It specifies CASSQGGGKNTEAFF.